This TCR beta chain was profiled in a study of CD8 T cells in ankylosing spondylitis. TCRdb recomputed calls from the 5' RACE reads with MiXCR, one row per CDR3 protein. Of under 850,000 distinct CDR3 sequences listed, under 20% were seen once; the top ten hold under 20%. This clonotype has only a few counts. Its antigen is undetermined. Whole-study results and caveats: Reactive arthritis synovial fluid and blood were previously reported to contain some motif variants. A motif in TCR beta, a set of eight or nine highly homologous variants, appeared characteristic of ankylosing spondylitis blood.

There are 13 residues in the CDR3. V was cut by 8 bases and J by 6 bases, with 13 bases left in between. Germline V gives CDR1 MNHNS, CDR2 SASEGT. The genes are TRBV6-1 and TRBJ2-2; no clear D. The sequence was collected from a male donor with ankylosing spondylitis. The sample comprised blood, either unsorted or a sorted T cell fraction (not recorded which). The CDR3 DNA follows: TGTGCCAGCCGACCTCCCTGGCCCGGGGAGCTGTTTTTT. Translation gives CASRPPWPGELFF.